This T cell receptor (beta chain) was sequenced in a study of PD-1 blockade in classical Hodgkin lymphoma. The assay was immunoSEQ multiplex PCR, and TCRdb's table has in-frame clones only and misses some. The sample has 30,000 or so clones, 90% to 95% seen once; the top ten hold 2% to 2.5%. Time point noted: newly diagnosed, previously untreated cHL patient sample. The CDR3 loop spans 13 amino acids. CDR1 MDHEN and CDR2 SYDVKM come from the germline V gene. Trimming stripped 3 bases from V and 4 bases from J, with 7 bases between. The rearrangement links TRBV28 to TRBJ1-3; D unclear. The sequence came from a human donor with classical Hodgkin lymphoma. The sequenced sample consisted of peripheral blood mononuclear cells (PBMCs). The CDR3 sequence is CASSFFGGNTIYF. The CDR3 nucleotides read TGTGCCAGCAGTTTTTTTGGGGGAAACACCATATATTTT.